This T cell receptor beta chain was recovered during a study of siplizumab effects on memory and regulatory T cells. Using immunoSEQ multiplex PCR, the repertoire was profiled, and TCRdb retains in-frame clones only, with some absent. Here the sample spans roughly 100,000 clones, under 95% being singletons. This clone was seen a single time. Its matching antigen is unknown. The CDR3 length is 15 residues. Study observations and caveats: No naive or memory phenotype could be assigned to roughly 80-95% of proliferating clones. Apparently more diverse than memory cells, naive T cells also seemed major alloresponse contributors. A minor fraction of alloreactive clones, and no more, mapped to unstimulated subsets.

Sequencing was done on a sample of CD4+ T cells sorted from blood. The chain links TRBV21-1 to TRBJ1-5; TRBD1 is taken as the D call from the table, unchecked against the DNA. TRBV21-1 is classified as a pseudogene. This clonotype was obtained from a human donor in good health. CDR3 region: CASSTPKGLGQPQHF. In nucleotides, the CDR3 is TGTGCCAGCAGCACCCCAAAGGGGCTGGGTCAGCCCCAGCATTTT.